This T cell receptor beta chain originates from a study of blood T cell repertoires in COVID-19. Study background: T cells, B-cell-depleted T cells, or PBMCs provided the cDNA or gDNA that served as material.

Methods used by the authors: Amplification from reference gene primers served as the basis for estimated nucleated cell counts. Produced via immunoSEQ multiplex PCR; TCRdb's table is partial and in-frame only. V and J calls and clone size follow that table, whereas D and trimming were derived from the DNA. The data hold 60,000 to 75,000 clones, with around 80% observed a single time. This clone appeared a few times. The V and J ends lost 0 bases and 2 bases respectively, with 9 bases between them. Germline CDR1 is SGHRS and CDR2 is YFSETQ. The CDR3 is 15 residues long. This TCR came from a human donor in a cohort sampled during active COVID-19. Sequencing was carried out using peripheral blood. This chain links TRBV5-1 with TRBJ1-5; D is ambiguous. The chain's CDR3 is CASSLDGIGNQPQHF. For the CDR3, the DNA is TGCGCCAGCAGCTTGGACGGGATTGGCAATCAGCCCCAGCATTTT.